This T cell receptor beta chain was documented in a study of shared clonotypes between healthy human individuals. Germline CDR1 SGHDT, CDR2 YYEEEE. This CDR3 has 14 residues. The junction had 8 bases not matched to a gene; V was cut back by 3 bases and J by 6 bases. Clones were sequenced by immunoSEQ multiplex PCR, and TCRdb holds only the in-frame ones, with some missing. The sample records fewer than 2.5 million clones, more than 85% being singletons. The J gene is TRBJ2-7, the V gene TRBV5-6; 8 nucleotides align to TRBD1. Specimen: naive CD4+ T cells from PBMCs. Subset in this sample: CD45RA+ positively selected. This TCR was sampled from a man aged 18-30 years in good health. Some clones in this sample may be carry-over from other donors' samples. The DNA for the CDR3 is TGTGCCAGCAGCTCAGACAGGGGAAGGATCGAGCAGTACTTC. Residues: CASSSDRGRIEQYF.